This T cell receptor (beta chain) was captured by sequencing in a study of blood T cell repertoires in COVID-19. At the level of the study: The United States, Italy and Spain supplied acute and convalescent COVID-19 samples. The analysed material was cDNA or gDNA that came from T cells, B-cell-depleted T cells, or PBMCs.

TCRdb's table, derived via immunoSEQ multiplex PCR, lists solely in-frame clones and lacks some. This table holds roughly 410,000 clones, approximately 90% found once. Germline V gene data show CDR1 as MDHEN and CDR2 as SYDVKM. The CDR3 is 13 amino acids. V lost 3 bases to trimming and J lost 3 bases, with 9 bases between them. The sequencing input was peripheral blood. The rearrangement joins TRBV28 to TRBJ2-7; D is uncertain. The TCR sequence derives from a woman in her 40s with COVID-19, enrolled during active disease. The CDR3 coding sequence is TGTGCCAGCAGTTTTGTGCGGAGCTACGAGCAGTACTTC. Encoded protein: CASSFVRSYEQYF.